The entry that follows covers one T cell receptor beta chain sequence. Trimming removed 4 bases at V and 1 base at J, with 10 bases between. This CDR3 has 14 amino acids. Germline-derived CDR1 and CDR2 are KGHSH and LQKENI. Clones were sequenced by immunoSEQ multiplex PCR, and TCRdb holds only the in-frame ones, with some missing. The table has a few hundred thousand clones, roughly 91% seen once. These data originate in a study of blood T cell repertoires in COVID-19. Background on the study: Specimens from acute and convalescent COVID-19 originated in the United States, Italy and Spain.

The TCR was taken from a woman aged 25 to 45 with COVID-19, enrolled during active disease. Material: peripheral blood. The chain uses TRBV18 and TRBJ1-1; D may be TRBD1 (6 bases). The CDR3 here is CASSQGHTNTEAFF. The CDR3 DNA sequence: TGTGCCAGCTCACAGGGACACACGAACACTGAAGCTTTCTTT.